Listed below are T cell receptor beta chains from one sample, sequenced in a study of PD-L1 blockade in urothelial cancer. The table came from immunoSEQ multiplex PCR; TCRdb's copy has only in-frame clones and leaves some out. The table lists 45,000 to 50,000 clones, approximately 80% of them singletons. Sequenced material: PBMCs, taken around atezolizumab (anti-PD-L1) treatment. The receptors derive from a man in his sixties or seventies with urothelial cancer. The CDR3 runs from the conserved cysteine through the conserved F or W. The order of the fields is CDR3 length, V gene, clone size, J gene, D gene, CDR3 protein, CDR3 DNA. D genes are given only for firm matches. Where a row states a size, it is once, few, many or the class of an expanded clone; other rows omit it.

17	TRBV28	NA	TRBJ2-5	TRBD2	CASTVPGLAGGQETQYF	TGTGCCAGCACCGTCCCGGGACTAGCGGGGGGACAAGAGACCCAGTACTTC
14	TRBV5-1	NA	TRBJ2-7	TRBD2	CASRLAGAAGEQYF	TGCGCCAGCCGACTAGCGGGAGCAGCGGGCGAGCAGTACTTC
17	TRBV15	once	TRBJ1-3	NA	CATSSPIGERGGNTIYF	TGTGCCACCAGCAGCCCCATAGGGGAAAGGGGTGGAAACACCATATATTTT
14	TRBV7-9	NA	TRBJ2-3	NA	CASSPSSRTDTQYF	TGTGCCAGCAGCCCGAGTAGCCGCACAGATACGCAGTATTTT
15	TRBV11-2	NA	TRBJ2-1	NA	CASSLATLDFNEQFF	TGTGCCAGCAGCTTAGCCACTCTCGATTTCAATGAGCAGTTCTTC
15	TRBV6-5	NA	TRBJ2-7	NA	CASSNFRDIPYEQYF	TGTGCCAGCAGCAATTTCCGGGACATTCCCTACGAGCAGTACTTC
16	TRBV4-1	once	TRBJ2-3	TRBD2	CASSRDRAGAEDTQYF	TGCGCCAGCAGCCGCGATCGAGCGGGAGCTGAAGATACGCAGTATTTT
12	TRBV30	NA	TRBJ2-3	TRBD1	CAWRGGSDTQYF	TGTGCCTGGAGAGGGGGCTCGGATACGCAGTATTTT
14	TRBV28	NA	TRBJ2-3	NA	CASSQRGGTDTQYF	TGTGCCAGCAGTCAAAGGGGGGGAACAGATACGCAGTATTTT
12	TRBV7-2	NA	TRBJ1-5	TRBD1	CASSLGTGEQHF	TGTGCCAGCAGCTTAGGGACAGGAGAACAGCATTTT
15	TRBV6-1	few	TRBJ1-2	NA	CASISGGAEDYGYTF	TGTGCCAGCATTTCGGGAGGGGCTGAGGACTATGGCTACACCTTC
13	TRBV29-1	NA	TRBJ2-3	TRBD1	CSGQGSSTDTQYF	TGCAGCGGACAGGGGTCGAGCACAGATACGCAGTATTTT
14	TRBV5-4	once	TRBJ2-7	TRBD1	CASSFDRGRAEQYF	TGTGCCAGCAGCTTCGACAGGGGGCGCGCCGAGCAGTACTTC
14	TRBV6-5	NA	TRBJ2-7	TRBD1	CASSRGQGATEQYF	TGTGCCAGCAGTAGGGGACAGGGAGCTACGGAGCAGTACTTC
15	TRBV19	NA	TRBJ1-1	TRBD1	CASVPGQWMNTEAFF	TGTGCCAGCGTTCCGGGACAGTGGATGAACACTGAAGCTTTCTTT
15	TRBV6-6	NA	TRBJ2-1	TRBD2	CASSPQDGGSLQQFF	TGTGCCAGCAGCCCGCAAGATGGCGGGAGTCTTCAGCAGTTCTTC
14	TRBV29-1	NA	TRBJ1-1	NA	CSAIDSRRSTEAFF	TGCAGCGCCATCGACAGTCGGCGGTCCACTGAAGCTTTCTTT
15	TRBV5-4	NA	TRBJ2-6	NA	CASSSPQSAGVVLTF	TGTGCCAGCAGCTCCCCCCAGTCGGCAGGGGTGGTCCTGACTTTC
14	TRBV19	NA	TRBJ2-5	NA	CASSRAAERATQYF	TGTGCCAGTAGTAGAGCGGCAGAGAGAGCGACCCAGTACTTC
18	TRBV7-6	NA	TRBJ1-5	TRBD1	CASSSGQGGHYSNQPQHF	TGTGCCAGCAGCTCTGGACAGGGGGGCCATTATAGCAATCAGCCCCAGCATTTT
16	TRBV18	NA	TRBJ1-2	TRBD1	CASSPSGTDLGGGYTF	TGTGCCAGCTCACCATCCGGGACAGACCTCGGGGGTGGCTACACCTTC
16	TRBV2	NA	TRBJ2-7	TRBD1	CASSEMGQDLSYEQYF	TGTGCCAGCAGTGAAATGGGACAGGATCTCTCCTACGAGCAGTACTTC
17	TRBV6-4	few	TRBJ1-2	NA	CASTTPHRQEDWYGYTF	TGTGCCAGCACTACCCCCCATCGACAGGAAGATTGGTATGGCTACACCTTC
13	TRBV18	NA	TRBJ2-4	TRBD1	CASSLGGQANQYF	TGTGCCAGCTCACTTGGTGGACAGGCCAATCAGTACTTC
14	TRBV28	NA	TRBJ1-3	NA	CASSPGHSGNTIYF	TGTGCCAGCAGTCCTGGCCACTCTGGAAACACCATATATTTT
14	TRBV30	NA	TRBJ2-7	TRBD1	CAWSVGQGFHEQYF	TGTGCCTGGAGTGTCGGACAGGGGTTCCACGAGCAGTACTTC
19	TRBV10-1	NA	TRBJ2-3	TRBD2	CASSDPGTSGPKGGDTQYF	TGCGCCAGCAGTGATCCCGGGACTAGCGGACCAAAGGGGGGAGATACGCAGTATTTT
14	TRBV14	NA	TRBJ2-3	NA	CASSPGQSTDTQYF	TGTGCCAGCAGCCCCGGACAGAGCACAGATACGCAGTATTTT
13	TRBV30	NA	TRBJ2-5	NA	CAWQVGHQETQYF	TGTGCCTGGCAGGTGGGCCACCAAGAGACCCAGTACTTC
14	TRBV9	NA	TRBJ2-7	TRBD1	CASSGGQAAYEQYF	TGTGCCAGCAGCGGAGGACAGGCGGCGTACGAGCAGTACTTC
13	TRBV28	NA	TRBJ1-2	NA	CASSSLGWNGYTF	TGTGCCAGCAGTTCTCTAGGTTGGAATGGCTACACCTTC
13	TRBV6-1	NA	TRBJ1-5	NA	CASITGNNQPQHF	TGTGCCAGCATAACAGGGAACAATCAGCCCCAGCATTTT
13	TRBV5-1	few	TRBJ2-3	NA	CASSPTRTDTQYF	TGCGCCAGCAGCCCGACTCGGACAGATACGCAGTATTTT
15	TRBV7-9	few	TRBJ1-1	NA	CASSHGGIGSTEAFF	TGTGCCAGCAGCCACGGAGGGATAGGAAGCACTGAAGCTTTCTTT
19	TRBV5-1	NA	TRBJ2-3	TRBD2	CASSGLGLAEALGTDTQYF	TGCGCCAGCAGCGGGCTAGGACTAGCGGAGGCTCTCGGGACAGATACGCAGTATTTT
16	TRBV15	NA	TRBJ1-4	NA	CATSIPKAGFREKLFF	TGTGCCACCAGCATTCCAAAGGCAGGGTTCAGGGAAAAACTGTTTTTT